A selection of T cell receptor beta chains follows, all from one sample in a study of T cell responses to AZD1222 COVID-19 vaccine. Data came from immunoSEQ multiplex PCR; TCRdb stores just in-frame clones and leaves some out. There are some 130,000 clones in the sample; about 90% occur only once, and under 9% lies in the top ten. The sample here was peripheral blood, taken on day 0 of AZD1222 vaccination. All receptors derive from an adult in good health. Each CDR3 is given with its conserved first and last residue. D genes are given only for firm matches. Expanded clones are given a class, and other clones once, few, many or no size at all.

>TRBJ1-1|-|-|TRBV3-1/TRBV3-2
TGTGCCAGCAGCCGACTCCCAGGAGCCACTGAAGCTTTCTTT
CASSRLPGATEAFF
>TRBJ1-6|-|-|TRBV28
TGTGCCAGCAGTTCCCCGGGTCAGGAAGCCTCCTATAATTCACCCCTCCACTTT
CASSSPGQEASYNSPLHF
>TRBJ2-2|-|-|TRBV11-3
TGTGCCAGCAGCCAGAGGGATGGGACCGGGGAGCTGTTTTTT
CASSQRDGTGELFF
>TRBJ2-3|TRBD2|-|TRBV7-3
TGTGCCAGCAGCTTAAGACTAGCGGGAGTGGGAGATACGCAGTATTTT
CASSLRLAGVGDTQYF
>TRBJ2-7|TRBD1|-|TRBV6-5
TGTGCCAGCAGGAACCGGGACAGTGAGCAGTACTTC
CASRNRDSEQYF
>TRBJ2-7|TRBD1|-|TRBV30
TGTGCCTGGAGTGCGGACAGGGAAGAGCAGTACTTC
CAWSADREEQYF
>TRBJ1-2|-|once|TRBV30
TGTGCCTGGACCAAGGTTGGGGGAAAAAACTATGGCTACACCTTC
CAWTKVGGKNYGYTF
>TRBJ2-6|TRBD1|-|TRBV5-1
TGCGCCAGCAGCATCGGGACAGGCCAGCGGGGGGCCAACGTCCTGACTTTC
CASSIGTGQRGANVLTF
>TRBJ2-7|-|-|TRBV30
TGTGCCTGGAGTGTTGGGGGAAGGGGCTACGAGCAGTACTTC
CAWSVGGRGYEQYF
>TRBJ1-6|-|-|TRBV19
TGTGCCACCCAAGCGAGCTCCTATAATTCACCCCTCCACTTT
CATQASSYNSPLHF
>TRBJ2-1|TRBD2|-|TRBV7-3
TGTGCCAGCAGCTCCCCCGGACTAGCGGGAGCCAATGAGCGGTTCTTC
CASSSPGLAGANERFF
>TRBJ1-6|TRBD1|-|TRBV30
TGTGCCTGGAGTGATCAGGGGGCCGGGGGGTTTCCCCTCCACTTT
CAWSDQGAGGFPLHF
>TRBJ2-7|-|-|TRBV11-2
TGTGCCAGCAGCTTAGTGACTGGAGAGAATTACGAGCAGTACTTC
CASSLVTGENYEQYF
>TRBJ2-6|-|-|TRBV6-5
TGTGCCAGCATCCCCATGGGGTCTGGGGCCAACGTCCTGACTTTC
CASIPMGSGANVLTF
>TRBJ1-1|-|-|TRBV7-2
TGTGCCAGCAGCTTAGTGAGCACTGAAGCTTTCTTT
CASSLVSTEAFF
>TRBJ1-1|TRBD1|once|TRBV11-2
TGTGCCAGCAGCTTAGAGCGCAGGGGGCGTACTGAAGCTTTCTTT
CASSLERRGRTEAFF
>TRBJ2-1|TRBD2|-|TRBV7-2
TGTGCCAGCAGCTTAGCCGCTAGCGGGACCTCCAATGAGCAGTTCTTC
CASSLAASGTSNEQFF
>TRBJ2-1|TRBD2|-|TRBV14
TGTGCCAGCAGACTAACGGGGGGAGGGCCCCCTAGTGAGCAGTTCTTC
CASRLTGGGPPSEQFF
>TRBJ2-1|TRBD1|few|TRBV2
TGTGCCAGCAGTGAAGGACAGGGTGGGGTAAATGAGCAGTTCTTC
CASSEGQGGVNEQFF
>TRBJ2-4|TRBD1|-|TRBV2
TGTGCCAGCAGTGGGACAGGGACCAAAAACATTCAGTACTTC
CASSGTGTKNIQYF
>TRBJ1-1|-|-|TRBV5-8
TGTGCCAGCAGCGGACGACAGAACACTGAAGCTTTCTTT
CASSGRQNTEAFF
>TRBJ2-5|TRBD2|-|TRBV6-5
TGTGCCAGCAGTTCCGGACTAGCGGGGATCGGGACCCAGTACTTC
CASSSGLAGIGTQYF
>TRBJ2-2|-|-|TRBV19
TGTGCCAGTAGGGTGAACACCGGGGAGCTGTTTTTT
CASRVNTGELFF
>TRBJ2-5|-|-|TRBV9
TGTGCCAGCAGCATCGGGACTTCAAAAGAGACCCAGTACTTC
CASSIGTSKETQYF
>TRBJ2-7|-|-|TRBV28
TGTGCCAGCAGTTTCCGACCGTTAGGAGGCGAGCAGTACTTC
CASSFRPLGGEQYF
>TRBJ2-7|-|-|TRBV28
TGTGCCAGCAGTCAAAGCCAGGGGAGTGGGTACGAGCAGTACTTC
CASSQSQGSGYEQYF
>TRBJ1-1|TRBD1|-|TRBV2
TGTGCCAGCGGGGAGACAGGGAAAGCTTTCTTT
CASGETGKAFF
>TRBJ2-1|TRBD2|-|TRBV18
TGTGCCAGCGCCGGGACTAGTCCCGATGAGCAGTTCTTC
CASAGTSPDEQFF
>TRBJ2-1|TRBD2|-|TRBV9
TGTGCCAGCAGCGTGTCTAGCGGGACCGTTGATGAGCAGTTCTTC
CASSVSSGTVDEQFF
>TRBJ1-1|TRBD1|-|TRBV6-1
TGTGCCAGCAGTGGGGGGTTTGGACAGGGAAGGGGCACTGAAGCTTTCTTT
CASSGGFGQGRGTEAFF
>TRBJ2-7|TRBD1|-|TRBV5-4
TGTGCCAGCAGCTTGCGACAGGGGTCCTACGAGCAGTACTTC
CASSLRQGSYEQYF
>TRBJ2-5|TRBD1|-|TRBV18
TGTGCCAGCTCACCATCCGACAGGGAGTCAGAGACCCAGTACTTC
CASSPSDRESETQYF
>TRBJ2-1|TRBD1|-|TRBV12-3/TRBV12-4
TGTGCCAGCTCCAGGGACAGTTTAGATGAGCAGTTCTTC
CASSRDSLDEQFF
>TRBJ1-5|TRBD1|-|TRBV19
TGTGCCAGCAAAAAGGGGGCCGCTTCTCAGCCCCAGCATTTT
CASKKGAASQPQHF
>TRBJ1-1|-|-|TRBV4-1
TGCGCCAGCAGCCAAGATGCCCCGGGGGGGAACACTGAAGCTTTCTTT
CASSQDAPGGNTEAFF
>TRBJ2-3|-|-|TRBV12-5
TGTGCTACTCAGGCGGGCGCTGCGCAGTATTTT
CATQAGAAQYF
>TRBJ2-1|-|-|TRBV4-2
TGTGCCAGCAGCCAAGATCTGGCAGGGTCTTTGGATGAGCAGTTCTTC
CASSQDLAGSLDEQFF
>TRBJ1-4|-|once|TRBV30
TGTGCCTGGAATTCGGCCAGGGAACTGTCCGCCGCTAATGAAAAACTGTTTTTT
CAWNSARELSAANEKLFF
>TRBJ2-7|-|-|TRBV30
TGTGCCTGGAGTGTGGGGACCCCCTACGAGCAGTACTTC
CAWSVGTPYEQYF
>TRBJ1-2|-|-|TRBV12-5
TGTGCTAGTGGGACTGCGTATGGCTACACCTTC
CASGTAYGYTF
>TRBJ1-2|TRBD1|once|TRBV23-1
TGCGCCAGCAGTCAATCGTTCAGGGACAGCGCGAACTGGGGCTATGGCTACACCTTC
CASSQSFRDSANWGYGYTF
>TRBJ1-4|TRBD1|once|TRBV29-1
TGCAGCGTTGAAGACGAACAGGGGGGGGAAAAACTGTTTTTT
CSVEDEQGGEKLFF
>TRBJ2-1|-|-|TRBV3-1/TRBV3-2
TGTGCCAGCAGCCATCATCGACAGGCGCCCTATTGGAATGAGCAGTTCTTC
CASSHHRQAPYWNEQFF
>TRBJ2-7|TRBD1|-|TRBV6-5
TGTGCCAGCACTAGGACAGGGGGATCCGGGGAGCAGTACTTC
CASTRTGGSGEQYF
>TRBJ2-1|TRBD1|-|TRBV7-3
TGTGCCAGCAGCTCCCAGGGGGCAAAGTCCTACAATGAGCAGTTCTTC
CASSSQGAKSYNEQFF
>TRBJ1-1|-|-|TRBV29-1
TGCAGCGCCACGGACTGGACCCTGAACACTGAAGCTTTCTTT
CSATDWTLNTEAFF
>TRBJ2-1|-|-|TRBV15
TGTGCCACCAGCAGAGACCACCCCTACAATGAGCAGTTCTTC
CATSRDHPYNEQFF
>TRBJ2-2|-|-|TRBV6-4
TGTGCCAGCAGCCGAGGACCAGGGGACGGGGAGCTGTTTTTT
CASSRGPGDGELFF
>TRBJ2-3|-|once|TRBV10-3
TGTGCCATCAGTGAGGGCGTGACCACAGATACGCAGTATTTT
CAISEGVTTDTQYF
>TRBJ2-5|-|-|TRBV5-1
TGCGCCAGCAGCTTGGGGCAAGAGACCCAGTACTTC
CASSLGQETQYF
>TRBJ2-2|TRBD2|-|TRBV4-1
TGCGCCAGCAGCCCACAACCCAGGACTAGCGGAAACACCGGGGAGCTGTTTTTT
CASSPQPRTSGNTGELFF